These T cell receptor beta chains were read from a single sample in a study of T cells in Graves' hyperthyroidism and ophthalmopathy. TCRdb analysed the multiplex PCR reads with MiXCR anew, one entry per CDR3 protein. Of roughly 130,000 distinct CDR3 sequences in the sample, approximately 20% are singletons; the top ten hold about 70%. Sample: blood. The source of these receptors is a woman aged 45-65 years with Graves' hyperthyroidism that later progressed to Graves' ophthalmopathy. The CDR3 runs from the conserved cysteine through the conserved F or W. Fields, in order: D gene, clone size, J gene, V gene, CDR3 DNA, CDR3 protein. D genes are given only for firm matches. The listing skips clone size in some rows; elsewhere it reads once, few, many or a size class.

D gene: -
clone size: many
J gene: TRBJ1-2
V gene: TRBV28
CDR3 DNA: TGTGCCAGCAGTTTAGACTCTTCAAACTATGGCTACACCTTC
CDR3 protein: CASSLDSSNYGYTF

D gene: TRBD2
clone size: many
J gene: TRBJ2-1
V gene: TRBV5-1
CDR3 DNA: TGCGCCAGCAGCTGGACTAGCGGGAGCGTAAATGAGCAGTTCTTC
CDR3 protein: CASSWTSGSVNEQFF

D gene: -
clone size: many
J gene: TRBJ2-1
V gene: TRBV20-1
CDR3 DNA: TGCAGTGCTAGAGATCTTAACGAGGGCGTTGGTTTGGAGCAGTTCTTC
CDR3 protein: CSARDLNEGVGLEQFF

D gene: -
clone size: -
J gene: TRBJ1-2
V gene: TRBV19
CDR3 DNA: TGTGCCAGTAGTAGACAACAGGGTGCCGTATACTATGGCTACACCTTC
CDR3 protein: CASSRQQGAVYYGYTF

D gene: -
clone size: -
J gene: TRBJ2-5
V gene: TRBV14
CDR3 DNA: TGTGCCAGCTCCACCGTGGAGACCCAGTACTTC
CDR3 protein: CASSTVETQYF

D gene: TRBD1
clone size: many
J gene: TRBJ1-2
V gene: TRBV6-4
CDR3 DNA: TGTGCCAGCAGTGACTCGATGGTGATCGGGACAGGGGCGATGTACTATGGCTACACCTTC
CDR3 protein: CASSDSMVIGTGAMYYGYTF

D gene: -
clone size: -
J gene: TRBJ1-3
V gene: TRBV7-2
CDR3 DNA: TGTGCCAGCAGCTTAGTGAACAGTGCTGGAAACACCATATATTTT
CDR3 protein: CASSLVNSAGNTIYF

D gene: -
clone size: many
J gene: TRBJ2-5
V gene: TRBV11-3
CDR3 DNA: TGTGCCAGCAGCTTAGGGGGGGGCACACAAGAGACCCAGTACTTC
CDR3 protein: CASSLGGGTQETQYF

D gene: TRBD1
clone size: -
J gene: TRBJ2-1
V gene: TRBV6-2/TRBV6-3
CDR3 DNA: TGTGCCAGCAAGTTGGTGATGACAGGGTCCAATGAGCAGTTCTTC
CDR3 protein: CASKLVMTGSNEQFF

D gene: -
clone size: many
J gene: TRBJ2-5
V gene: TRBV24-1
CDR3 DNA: TGTGCCACCAGTGATTTAAGGGCCCACCAAGAGACCCAGTACTTC
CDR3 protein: CATSDLRAHQETQYF

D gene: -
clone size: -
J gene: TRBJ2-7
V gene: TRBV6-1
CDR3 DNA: TGTGCCAGCAGTGAAAACTTCTACGAGCAGTACTTC
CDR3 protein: CASSENFYEQYF

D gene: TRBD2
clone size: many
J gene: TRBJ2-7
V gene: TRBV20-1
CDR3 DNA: TGCAGTGCTAGCTTTAGCCAGGGACTAGCGGAGCGGGAGCAGTACTTC
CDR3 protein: CSASFSQGLAEREQYF

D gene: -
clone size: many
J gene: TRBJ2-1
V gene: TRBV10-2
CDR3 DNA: TGCGCCAGCAGTGGCGTAGGTAGGGGGGACAATGAGCAGTTCTTC
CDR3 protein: CASSGVGRGDNEQFF

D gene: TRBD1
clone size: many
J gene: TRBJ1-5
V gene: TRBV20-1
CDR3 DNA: TGCAGTGCTAAAAGGGGACAGGAAGGTCAGCCCCAGCATTTT
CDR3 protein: CSAKRGQEGQPQHF

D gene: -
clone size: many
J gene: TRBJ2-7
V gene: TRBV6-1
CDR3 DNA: TGTGCCACGACTAGAAAGGCCTCCTACGAGCAGTACTTC
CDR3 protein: CATTRKASYEQYF

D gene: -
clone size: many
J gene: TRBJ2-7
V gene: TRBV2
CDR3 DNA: TGTGCCAGCAGTGAAGTCGGGACGGGGCCCTACGAGCAGTACTTC
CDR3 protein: CASSEVGTGPYEQYF

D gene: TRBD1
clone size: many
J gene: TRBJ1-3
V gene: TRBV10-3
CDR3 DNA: TGTGCCATCAGCGACAGGGTTTCTGGAAACACCATATATTTT
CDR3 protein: CAISDRVSGNTIYF

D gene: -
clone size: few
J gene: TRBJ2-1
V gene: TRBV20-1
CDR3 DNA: TGCAGTGGCTGGGGGTACAATGAGCAGTTCTTC
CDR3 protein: CSGWGYNEQFF

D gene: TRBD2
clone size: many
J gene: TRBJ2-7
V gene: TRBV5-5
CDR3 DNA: TGTGCCAGCAGCCCCGGGGGGGTCAGGAACTACGAGCAGTACTTC
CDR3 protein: CASSPGGVRNYEQYF

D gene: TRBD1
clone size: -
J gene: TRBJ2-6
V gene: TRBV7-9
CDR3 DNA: TGTGCCAGCAGCTTAGGACAGGGGGTTGGGGCCAACGTCCTGACTTTC
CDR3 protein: CASSLGQGVGANVLTF

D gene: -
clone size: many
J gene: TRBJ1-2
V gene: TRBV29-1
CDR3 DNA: TGCAGCGTTGAAGAACAGCTTGGCTACACCTTC
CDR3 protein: CSVEEQLGYTF

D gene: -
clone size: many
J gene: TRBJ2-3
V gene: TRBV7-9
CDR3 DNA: TGTGCCAGCAGCTTTTTTGCGGGGGCCTTCTTCACAGATACGCAGTATTTT
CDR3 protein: CASSFFAGAFFTDTQYF

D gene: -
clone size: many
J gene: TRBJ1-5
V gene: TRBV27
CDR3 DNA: TGTGCCAGCGGCTGGGACGGAAATCAGCCCCAGCATTTT
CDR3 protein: CASGWDGNQPQHF

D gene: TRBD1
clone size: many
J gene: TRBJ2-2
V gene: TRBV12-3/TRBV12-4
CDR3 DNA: TGTGCCAGCAGTCGGGGACAGGGGAACACCGGGGAGCTGTTTTTT
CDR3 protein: CASSRGQGNTGELFF

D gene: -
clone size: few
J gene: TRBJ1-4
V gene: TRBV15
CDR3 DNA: TGTGCCACCAGCAGAAGAGGGCAGGTTGTGGAAAAACTGTTTTTT
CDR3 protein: CATSRRGQVVEKLFF

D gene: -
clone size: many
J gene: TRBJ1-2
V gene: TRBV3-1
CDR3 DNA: TGTGCCAGCAGCCAAGTGACCAGCTACACCTTC
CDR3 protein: CASSQVTSYTF

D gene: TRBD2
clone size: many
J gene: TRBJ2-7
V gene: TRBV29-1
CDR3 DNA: TGCAGCGTTGCTGTGATAGCGGGAGTCGAGCAGTACTTC
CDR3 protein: CSVAVIAGVEQYF

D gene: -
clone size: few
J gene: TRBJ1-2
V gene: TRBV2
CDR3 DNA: TGTGCCAGCAGTGATTGGGGACCGGCTGGCACCTTC
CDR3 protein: CASSDWGPAGTF

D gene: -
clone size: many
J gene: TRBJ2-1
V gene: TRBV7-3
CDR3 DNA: TGTGCCAGCAGCTTAGAGGCCTCTTCCTACAATGAGCAGTTCTTC
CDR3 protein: CASSLEASSYNEQFF

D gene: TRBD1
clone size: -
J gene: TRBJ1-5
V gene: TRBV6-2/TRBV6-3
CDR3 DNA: TGTGCCAGCAGCTTGGGACAGGGCTTCAATCAGCCCCAGCATTTT
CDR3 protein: CASSLGQGFNQPQHF

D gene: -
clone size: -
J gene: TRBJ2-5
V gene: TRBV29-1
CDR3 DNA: TGCAGCGCGAGACCCAGGGGCCCTAAAGAGACCCAGTACTTC
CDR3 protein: CSARPRGPKETQYF

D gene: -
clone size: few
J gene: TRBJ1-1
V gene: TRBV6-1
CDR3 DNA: TGTGCCAGCTCACCCCAGGTGAACACTGAAGCTTTCTTT
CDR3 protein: CASSPQVNTEAFF

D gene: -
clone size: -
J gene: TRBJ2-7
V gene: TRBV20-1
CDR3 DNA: TGCAGTGCCGGCAAAGTCGGTTCGCTACTACCCGACCACGAGCAGTACTTC
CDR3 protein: CSAGKVGSLLPDHEQYF

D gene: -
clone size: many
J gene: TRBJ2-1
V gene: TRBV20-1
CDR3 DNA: TGCAGTGCTAGAAAGGCCGGTTCCAACGACAATGAGCAGTTCTTC
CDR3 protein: CSARKAGSNDNEQFF

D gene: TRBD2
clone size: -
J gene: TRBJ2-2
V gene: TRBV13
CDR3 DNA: TGTGCCAGCAGCTCCGAACAGGGGGTGTGGCGTAGCGGGAGGACGAACACCGGGGAGCTGTTTTTT
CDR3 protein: CASSSEQGVWRSGRTNTGELFF

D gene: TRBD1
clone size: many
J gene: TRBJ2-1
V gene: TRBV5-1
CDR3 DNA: TGCGCCAGCAGCTTGGCTTCTTTAGGGACAGGGGGTGAGCAGTTCTTC
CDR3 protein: CASSLASLGTGGEQFF

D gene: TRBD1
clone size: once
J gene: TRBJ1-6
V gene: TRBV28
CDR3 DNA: TGTGCCAGCAGTGGATCCGGGACAGGGGATTCACCCCTCCACTTT
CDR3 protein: CASSGSGTGDSPLHF

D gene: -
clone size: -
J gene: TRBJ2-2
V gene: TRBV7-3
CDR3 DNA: TGTGCCAGCAGCGACGTGGGCGGTTACACCGGGGAGCTGTTTTTT
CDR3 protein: CASSDVGGYTGELFF

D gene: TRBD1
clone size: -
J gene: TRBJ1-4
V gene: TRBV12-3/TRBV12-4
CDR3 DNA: TGTGCCGGAACGGGGACAGGTGGAAAACTGTTTTTT
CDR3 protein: CAGTGTGGKLFF

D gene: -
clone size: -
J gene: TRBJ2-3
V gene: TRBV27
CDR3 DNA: TGTGCCAGCAGTTTAAGGGGGACCAATCAGGGGAGGGTAGATACGCAGTATTTT
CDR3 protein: CASSLRGTNQGRVDTQYF

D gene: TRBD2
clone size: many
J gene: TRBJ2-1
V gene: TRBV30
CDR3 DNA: TGTGCCTGGAGTCCAGGGGGCCGCCGCAGGACTAGCGGGAGTGATGAGCAGTTCTTC
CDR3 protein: CAWSPGGRRRTSGSDEQFF

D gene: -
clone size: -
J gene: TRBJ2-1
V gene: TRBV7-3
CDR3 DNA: TGTGCCAGCAGCGCCACGGCGGGTTCCTACAATGAGCAGTTCTTC
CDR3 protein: CASSATAGSYNEQFF

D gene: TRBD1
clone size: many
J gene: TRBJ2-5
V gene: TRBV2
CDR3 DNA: TGTGCCAGCCGACTTCTAACGGGACAGCAAGAGACCCAGTACTTC
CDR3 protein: CASRLLTGQQETQYF

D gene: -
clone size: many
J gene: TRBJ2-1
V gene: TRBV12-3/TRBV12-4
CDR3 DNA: TGTGCCAGCAGTTTATGGCCAGACTCGTTAGAGCAGTTCTTC
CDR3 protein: CASSLWPDSLEQFF

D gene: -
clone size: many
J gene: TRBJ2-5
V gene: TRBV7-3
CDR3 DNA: TGTGCCAGCAGCCTCGCGGGCGGGACGGTAGAGACCCAGTACTTC
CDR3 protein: CASSLAGGTVETQYF

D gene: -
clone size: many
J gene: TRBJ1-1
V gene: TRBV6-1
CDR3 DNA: TGTGCCAGCAGTGAATTCGACACTGAAGCTTTCTTT
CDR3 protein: CASSEFDTEAFF

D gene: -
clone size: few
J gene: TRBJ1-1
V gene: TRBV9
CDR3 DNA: TGTGCCAGCAGCGTAGAAGGCAGGTACCGAGGAACTGAAGCTTTCTTT
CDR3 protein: CASSVEGRYRGTEAFF

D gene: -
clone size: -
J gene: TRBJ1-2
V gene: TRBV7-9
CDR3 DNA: TGTGCCAGCAGCTTAAAGGAAGGGGAGGTGCGAGGCTACACCTTC
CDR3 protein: CASSLKEGEVRGYTF

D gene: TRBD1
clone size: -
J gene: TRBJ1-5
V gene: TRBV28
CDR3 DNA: TGTGCCAGCAACAACAGGGGCGATAGCAATCAGCCCCAGCATTTT
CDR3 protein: CASNNRGDSNQPQHF

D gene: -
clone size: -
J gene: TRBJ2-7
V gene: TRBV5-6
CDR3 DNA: TGTGCCAGCAGCCGGGACACCCCCTACGAGCAGTACTTC
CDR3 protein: CASSRDTPYEQYF

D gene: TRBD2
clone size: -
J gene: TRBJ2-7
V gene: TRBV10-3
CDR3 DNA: TGTGCCATCAGTGAGGTACTAGCGGGTTACGAGCAGTACTTC
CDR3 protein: CAISEVLAGYEQYF

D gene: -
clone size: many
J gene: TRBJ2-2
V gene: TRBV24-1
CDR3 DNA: TGTGCCACCCGGGGTGGAGGAGACGCCGGGGAGCTGTTTTTT
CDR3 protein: CATRGGGDAGELFF

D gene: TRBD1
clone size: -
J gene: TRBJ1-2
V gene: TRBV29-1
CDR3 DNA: TGCAGCGTTCCGGGACAGGGAAAACATGGCTACACCTTC
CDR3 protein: CSVPGQGKHGYTF

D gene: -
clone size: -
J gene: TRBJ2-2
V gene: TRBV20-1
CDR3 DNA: TGCAGTGCTAGTCTCACGATCGGGGAGCTGTTTTTT
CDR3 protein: CSASLTIGELFF

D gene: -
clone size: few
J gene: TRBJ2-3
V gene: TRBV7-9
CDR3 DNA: TGTGCCACCCGTGACGGAACACTCACAGATACGCAGTATTTT
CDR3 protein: CATRDGTLTDTQYF